This paragraph covers one TCR beta chain sequence. As yet, its antigen is unknown. Indicated treatment: approximately 11-day PBMC culture with coronavirus spike peptide pools or control peptides (ViraFEST assay). ViraFEST used peptide pools to expand antigen-specific T cells, then sequenced TCRs. Cell culture was performed with roughly 1.8 million PBMCs per well in the presence of 8.5 to 10 IU/ml IL-2 and 9.5 to 10 ug/ml peptide pools. The V end lost 1 base, the J end lost 4 bases, and 11 bases lay between the germline ends. CDR3 length: 15 amino acids. The sample is drawn from a study of vaccination and CD4 T cells after COVID-19. The Oncomine TCR Beta short-read assay sequenced DNA from cultured CD4+ T cells. TCRdb redid the calling of the PCR reads with MiXCR, one entry per CDR3 protein. The data contain around 16,000 distinct CDR3 sequences, around a third of them seen just once; the ten biggest clones take up roughly 23%.

The clonotype comes from a human donor who received a COVID-19 vaccine. The chain carries TRBV12-3 or TRBV12-4 and TRBJ1-5; TRBD1 is a possible D gene (6 bases). This sample comprised CD4+ T cells from blood, cultured in vitro, obtained before SARS-CoV-2 vaccination. For the CDR3, the DNA is TGTGCCAGCAGTTTAGGCGGGGGCGCAAATCAGCCCCAGCATTTT. This gives the protein CASSLGGGANQPQHF.